A single sample is the source of the 25 T cell receptor beta chains below, sequenced in a study of blood T cell repertoires in COVID-19. TCRdb keeps only in-frame clones here, not all; method: immunoSEQ multiplex PCR. This sample has around 80,000 clones; about four fifths occur once, and the top ten carry around 21%. The sample taken for sequencing was peripheral blood. Receptors were obtained from a woman over 75 with active or convalescent COVID-19.

This chain connects TRBV5-6 to TRBJ2-7, with D tentatively TRBD2 (5 bases). Trimming shortened V by 4 bases and J by 3 bases, and 14 bases separated the two germline ends. The length of the CDR3 is 14 residues. Looked up from germline, CDR1 is SGHDT and CDR2 is YYEEEE. CDR3 coding DNA: TGTGCCAGCAGCCCCGGAGGTTTGAGCTACGAGCAGTACTTC. This gives the protein CASSPGGLSYEQYF.

This sequence joins TRBV27 and TRBJ1-6; the match to TRBD1 covers 10 bases. The V and J ends lost 5 bases and 2 bases, in that order; junction bases with no gene match: 0. Germline values: CDR1 MNHEY, CDR2 SMNVEV (reference sequence). CDR3 length: 15 amino acids. The CDR3 DNA follows: TGTGCCAGCAGTGACAGGGGGCCCTATAATTCACCCCTCCACTTT. Amino acids: CASSDRGPYNSPLHF.

Notes on this clone: The germline gene is not matched at one end of the junction; a read error may be the cause. This sequence joins TRBV6-5 and TRBJ1-6; TRBD1 matches at 9 bases. CDR1 is MNHEY, CDR2 SVGAGI, per germline. This CDR3 contains 16 residues. The CDR3 reads CANSYSDRGRGSPLHF. The CDR3 DNA reads as TGTGCCAACAGTTACTCGGACAGGGGAAGGGGATCACCCCTCCACTTT.

This clone was recorded only once. V and J are TRBV12-3 or TRBV12-4 and TRBJ1-2, with D possibly matching TRBD1 (5 bases). CDR3 length: 13 amino acids. Trimming removed 6 bases at V and 9 bases at J, with 17 bases between. CDR3 coding DNA: TGTGCCAGCAGCCCTCCGGGACTACCGAGCTACACCTTC. As protein: CASSPPGLPSYTF.

The chain carries TRBV4-3 and TRBJ2-2; 16 nucleotides agree with TRBD2. This CDR3 contains 16 residues. CDR1 and CDR2 (germline): LGHNA, YSLEER. With 4 bases clipped from V and 7 bases from J, the junction kept 3 bases outside the gene matches. The CDR3 loop reads CASSRGLAGGHGELFF. Written as DNA, the CDR3 is TGCGCCAGCAGCCGGGGACTAGCGGGGGGGCACGGGGAGCTGTTTTTT.

V is TRBV9 and J is TRBJ2-2; the D gene is possibly TRBD1 (6 bases). There are 15 residues in the CDR3. Germline lookup yields CDR1 SGDLS and CDR2 YYNGEE. The V gene lost 1 base and the J gene lost 7 bases, with 14 bases spanning the gap. The DNA for the CDR3 is TGTGCCAGCAGCGTATCTCAGGGGTTAGGCGGGGAGCTGTTTTTT. Translated, it gives CASSVSQGLGGELFF.

The chain links TRBV7-2 to TRBJ2-5, with 7 bases aligning to TRBD2. The CDR3 runs 14 residues. The J segment lost 4 bases and the V segment lost 5 bases, leaving 7 bases of the junction unmatched. CDR1 is SGHTA, CDR2 FQGNSA, per germline. This chain's CDR3 is CASSAGGTAETQYF. The CDR3 nucleotides are TGTGCCAGCAGCGCCGGGGGGACGGCAGAGACCCAGTACTTC.

This clone has just one count. The chain couples TRBV2 to TRBJ1-1; tentative D call: TRBD1 (5 bases). The CDR3 sequence is 13 residues long. The V end was cut by 7 bases, the J end by 0 bases, with 9 bases between. Germline V gene lookup returns CDR1 SNHLY and CDR2 FYNNEI. The CDR3 region is CASNPDMNTEAFF. The DNA of the CDR3 is TGTGCCAGCAATCCGGACATGAACACTGAAGCTTTCTTT.

The table lists this clone with a count of one. This CDR3 is CASSPKSGGLLISSYNEQFF. CDR3 nucleotide sequence: TGTGCCAGCAGCCCGAAATCCGGGGGGCTACTCATAAGCTCCTACAATGAGCAGTTCTTC. This chain links TRBV7-3 with TRBJ2-1; possible D gene TRBD2, 7 bases. Germline V CDR1 and CDR2: SGHTA, FQGTGA. CDR3 length: 20 amino acids. V dropped 5 bases and J dropped 0 bases, with 26 bases sitting between them. The variable domain in full, completed from reference TRBV7-3 and TRBJ2-1, reads GAGVSQTPSNKVTEKGKYVELRCDPISGHTALYWYRQSLGQGPEFLIYFQGTGAADDSGLPNDRFFAVRPEGSVSTLKIQRTERGDSAVYLCASSPKSGGLLISSYNEQFFGPGTRLTVL.

In its sample, this clone was seen once. The J gene is TRBJ2-3, the V gene TRBV29-1, with TRBD2 identical over 10 bases. Germline-derived CDR1 and CDR2 are SQVTM and ANQGSEA. The CDR3 length is 18 residues. With 6 bases clipped from V and 0 bases from J, the junction kept 15 bases outside the gene matches. Here the CDR3 DNA reads TGCAGCGTCCGGCGGGCGAGCGGGGGGGAGGCTAGCACAGATACGCAGTATTTT. Encoded protein: CSVRRASGGEASTDTQYF.

The gene calls are TRBV27 and TRBJ1-2; 10 bases align to TRBD1. After removal of 3 bases from V and 6 bases from J, the junction contained 7 bases not matched to a gene. The germline V gene has CDR1 MNHEY and CDR2 SMNVEV (reference sequence). This CDR3 is 15 amino acids long. In nucleotides, the CDR3 is TGTGCCAGCAGTTTGGACGACAGGGGGCTCAATGGCTACACCTTC. It translates to CASSLDDRGLNGYTF.

This clone was recorded once. V usage is TRBV7-6 and J usage is TRBJ1-3, with 12 bases lining up with TRBD1. CDR1 is SGHVS, CDR2 FNYEAQ, per germline. V lost 2 bases, J lost 0 bases, and 5 bases stayed unmatched. CDR3 length: 18 amino acids. The CDR3 loop reads CASSLNLGQGASGNTIYF. The CDR3 bases are TGTGCCAGCAGCTTAAATTTGGGACAGGGGGCCTCTGGAAACACCATATATTTT.

This rearrangement joins TRBV5-1 to TRBJ1-2; 8 bases are a match to TRBD1. Losses at the gene ends were 5 bases for V and 4 bases for J; bases not matched to a gene: 10. Germline assignment: CDR1 SGHRS and CDR2 YFSETQ. The CDR3 runs to 15 residues. CDR3 bases: TGCGCCAGCAGTCCTACAGGGGGAGAACCCTATGGCTACACCTTC. The encoded protein is CASSPTGGEPYGYTF. The complete variable domain, with remaining parts taken from reference TRBV5-1 and TRBJ1-2, reads KAGVTQTPRYLIKTRGQQVTLSCSPISGHRSVSWYQQTPGQGLQFLFEYFSETQRNKGNFPGRFSGRQFSNSRSEMNVSTLELGDSALYLCASSPTGGEPYGYTFGSGTRLTVV.

V and J are TRBV4-1 and TRBJ2-2; 10 nucleotides align to TRBD2. This CDR3 has 18 amino acids. Germline loops: CDR1 MGHRA, CDR2 YSYEKL. V shed 0 bases, J shed 2 bases, and the junction held 6 bases outside the gene matches. CDR3 region: CASSQDPTSGFNTGELFF. DNA of the CDR3: TGCGCCAGCAGCCAAGATCCGACTAGCGGGTTTAACACCGGGGAGCTGTTTTTT.

The V and J genes are TRBV6-6 and TRBJ2-5; TRBD2 is a possible D gene (6 bases). The CDR3 length is 12 residues. CDR1 and CDR2 from the germline V gene are MNHNY and SVGAGI (reference sequence). V lost 2 bases and J lost 7, with 8 bases in between. DNA for the CDR3: TGTGCCAGCAGTTACGAGGAGGGGACCCAGTACTTC. Translated: CASSYEEGTQYF.

V gene TRBV2 combines with J gene TRBJ1-5; maybe TRBD1 (6 bases). CDR3 length equals 14 residues. Trimming cost V 8 bases and J 7 bases, with 18 bases left between them. Germline V gives CDR1 SNHLY, CDR2 FYNNEI. The CDR3 here is CASSGTAQGQPQHF. The CDR3 DNA is TGTGCCAGCTCCGGGACCGCCCAGGGGCAGCCCCAGCATTTT. The full variable domain, with the rest looked up from reference TRBV2 and TRBJ1-5, is EPEVTQTPSHQVTQMGQEVILRCVPISNHLYFYWYRQILGQKVEFLVSFYNNEISEKSEIFDDQFSVERPDGSNFTLKIRSTKLEDSAMYFCASSGTAQGQPQHFGDGTRLSIL.

The rearrangement uses TRBV7-9 and TRBJ1-3; 8 bases match TRBD1. The germline CDR1 and CDR2 sequences are SEHNR and FQNEAQ (reference sequence). The CDR3 runs 13 residues. V lost 4 bases, J lost 8 bases, and 4 bases stayed unmatched. The CDR3 nucleotides are TGTGCCAGCAGCTGGCCAGGGGGCTACACCATATATTTT. Translated, it gives CASSWPGGYTIYF.

The chain recombines TRBV2 with TRBJ1-4; a weak D match, TRBD1 (6 bases). The V gene lost 11 bases and the J gene lost 6 bases, with 16 bases spanning the gap. The germline gives CDR1 SNHLY, CDR2 FYNNEI. The CDR3 loop spans 13 amino acids. The CDR3 here is CAGQRGGDEKLFF. In DNA form, the CDR3 reads TGTGCCGGACAAAGGGGGGGAGATGAAAAACTGTTTTTT.

V is TRBV6-5 and J is TRBJ2-7; 8 bases line up with TRBD1. V shed 5 bases and J 6 bases; nucleotides not matched to a gene: 9. The germline V gene encodes CDR1 MNHEY and CDR2 SVGAGI. This CDR3 contains 14 residues. The CDR3 sequence is CASSLQGVHREQYF. The CDR3 DNA follows: TGTGCCAGCAGTCTACAGGGGGTACACCGCGAGCAGTACTTC.

The chain combines TRBV6-5 with TRBJ1-2, with 7 nucleotides matching TRBD1. J was trimmed by 9 bases and V by 6 bases; bases with no gene match: 13. This CDR3 spans 14 amino acids. Germline CDR1 and CDR2: MNHEY and SVGAGI. The chain's CDR3 is CASSPGQASLSYTF. For the CDR3, the DNA is TGTGCCAGCAGCCCCGGACAGGCCTCTTTGAGCTACACCTTC.

This clone was counted only a few times. The chain has TRBV28 and TRBJ1-1, with TRBD1 matching 8 bases. Germline V CDR1 and CDR2: MDHEN, SYDVKM. The CDR3 spans 12 residues. V lost 6 bases and J lost 8; bases outside the gene matches: 5. CDR3 in DNA: TGTGCCAGCAGCCGCGGACAGGGCGAAGCTTTCTTT. This encodes CASSRGQGEAFF.

The CDR3 DNA sequence: TGTGCCAGCGAGGAGGGGCCCATGAACACTGAAGCTTTCTTT. It translates to CASEEGPMNTEAFF. The V gene is TRBV28, the J gene TRBJ1-1; perhaps TRBD1 as D (5 bases). Germline V lookup: CDR1 MDHEN, CDR2 SYDVKM. This CDR3 has 14 amino acids. Trimming cost V 8 bases and J 0 bases, with 13 bases left between them.

The chain employs TRBV6-4 and TRBJ2-3; possibly TRBD1 for D (5 bases). V lost 6 bases to trimming and J lost 8 bases, with 12 bases between them. Looked up from germline, CDR1 is MRHNA and CDR2 is SNTAGT. This CDR3 spans 12 amino acids. This chain's CDR3 is CASSRVFGTQYF. In nucleotides, the CDR3 is TGTGCCAGCAGCAGGGTCTTTGGTACGCAGTATTTT.

The J gene is TRBJ1-6, the V gene TRBV7-3; D possibly corresponds to TRBD1 (6 bases). Germline loops: CDR1 SGHTA, CDR2 FQGTGA. There are 15 residues in the CDR3. V lost 1 base and J 9 bases, leaving 13 bases between the germline ends. The CDR3 spells CASSLRGGAGSPLHF. The CDR3 DNA follows: TGTGCCAGCAGCTTAAGGGGGGGGGCTGGTTCACCCCTCCACTTT.

V is TRBV6-2 or TRBV6-3 and J is TRBJ2-7; 9 bases map to TRBD1. The germline gives CDR1 MNHEY, CDR2 SVGEGT. The CDR3 is 15 amino acids. The V gene end was trimmed by 2 bases and the J gene end by 4 bases; junction bases not matched to a gene: 6. CDR3 sequence (DNA): TGTGCCAGCAGTTACGATACAGGGGGCGGATACGAGCAGTACTTC. As protein: CASSYDTGGGYEQYF.